The 30 T cell receptor beta chains below all came from one sample that was sequenced in a study of STAT5B mutations in CD4+ large granular lymphocyte leukemia. Only in-frame clones appear in the TCRdb table, and some are missing; sequencing was by immunoSEQ multiplex PCR. The sample lists some 5,900 clones, over 70% occurring once. Sequenced: PBMCs. The source of these receptors is a man of 80 years or more with CD4+ T-cell large granular lymphocyte leukemia.

The chain recombines TRBV6-1 with TRBJ1-2; no firm D call. Germline CDR1 MNHNS, CDR2 SASEGT. Trimming took off 7 bases at V and 1 base at J, with 7 bases between the two ends. The CDR3 has 12 amino acids. The CDR3 is CASNVFNYGYTF. CDR3 in DNA: TGTGCCAGCAACGTCTTTAACTATGGCTACACCTTC.

The gene calls are TRBV5-4 and TRBJ1-6; D remains unclear. The germline V gene has CDR1 SGHNT and CDR2 YYREEE (reference sequence). Trimming removed 4 bases from V and 10 bases from J, with 12 bases in between. The CDR3 contains 13 residues. CDR3 loop: CASSTSIQSPLHF. CDR3 coding DNA: TGTGCCAGCAGCACTAGCATACAGTCACCCCTCCACTTT.

The V call is TRBV30, the J call TRBJ2-2, with unresolved D. Trimming took 3 bases from V and 7 from J, leaving 9 bases between them. This CDR3 region has 12 residues. Germline values: CDR1 GTSNPN, CDR2 SVGIG (reference sequence). The CDR3 loop reads CAWRDGFGELFF. CDR3 nucleotides: TGTGCCTGGAGAGATGGTTTCGGGGAGCTGTTTTTT.

The chain joins TRBV7-8 to TRBJ1-5; maybe TRBD1 (6 bases). CDR3 size: 15 residues. Trimming shortened V by 3 bases and J by 3 bases, and 12 bases separated the two germline ends. CDR1 is SGHVS, CDR2 FQNEAQ, per germline. Here the CDR3 reads CASSLTTGVNQPQHF. The CDR3 DNA sequence: TGTGCCAGCAGCTTGACGACAGGAGTCAATCAGCCCCAGCATTTT.

This clone came up a few times. The chain combines TRBV5-4 with TRBJ2-7; 9 bases map to TRBD1. Looked up from germline, CDR1 is SGHNT and CDR2 is YYREEE (reference sequence). CDR3 size: 14 residues. V trimming: 3 bases; J trimming: 0 bases; junction bases outside the gene matches: 1. The CDR3 protein is CASSSGQGSYEQYF. The CDR3 DNA reads TGTGCCAGCAGCTCGGGACAGGGCTCCTACGAGCAGTACTTC.

This chain joins TRBV9 and TRBJ2-1; 9 bases align to TRBD1. Germline values: CDR1 SGDLS, CDR2 YYNGEE. CDR3 size: 14 residues. V shed 3 bases and J 7 bases; nucleotides not matched to a gene: 5. The CDR3 region has the DNA TGTGCCAGCAGCGGGGACAGGGCAAGGAATGAGCAGTTCTTC. Its protein is CASSGDRARNEQFF.

The genes are TRBV9 and TRBJ2-1; 7 bases are shared with TRBD2. V shed 3 bases, J shed 0 bases, and the junction held 9 bases outside the gene matches. This CDR3 is built from 17 residues. Looked up from germline, CDR1 is SGDLS and CDR2 is YYNGEE. CDR3 nucleotides: TGTGCCAGCAGCGGCCGTTCAACGGGAGGCTCCTACAATGAGCAGTTCTTC. Residues: CASSGRSTGGSYNEQFF.

The chain recombines TRBV5-5 with TRBJ1-4; 7 bases line up with TRBD1. Per the germline V gene, CDR1 is SGHKS and CDR2 is YYEKEE (reference sequence). This CDR3 has 15 amino acids. J gave up 8 bases and V 2 bases, and 9 bases lay outside the gene matches. CDR3 sequence: CASSFGQAGEEKLFF. The CDR3 coding sequence is TGTGCCAGCAGCTTTGGACAGGCCGGCGAGGAAAAACTGTTTTTT.

The CDR3 protein is CAWRRPDGPSTQYF. CDR3 nucleotide sequence: TGTGCCTGGAGGAGACCGGACGGTCCGAGTACGCAGTATTTT. This chain uses TRBV30 with TRBJ2-3; D unresolved. V lost 3 bases to trimming and J lost 8 bases, with 18 bases between them. The CDR3 totals 14 residues. CDR1 GTSNPN and CDR2 SVGIG come from the germline V gene (reference sequence).

V usage is TRBV7-3 and J usage is TRBJ2-7; 13 bases line up with TRBD2. V was clipped by 2 bases and J by 4 bases; unmatched bases: 2. CDR3 length equals 15 residues. The germline CDR1 and CDR2 sequences are SGHTA and FQGTGA. CDR3 sequence: CASSLGLAGEYEQYF. The CDR3 nucleotides read TGTGCCAGCAGCTTAGGACTAGCGGGAGAGTACGAGCAGTACTTC.

The J gene is TRBJ2-1, the V gene TRBV29-1, with 10 bases that match TRBD2. The CDR3 has 13 amino acids. Losses at the gene ends were 5 bases for V and 7 bases for J; bases not matched to a gene: 5. Germline V CDR1 and CDR2: SQVTM, ANQGSEA. The CDR3 loop is CSVQLAGRNEQFF. As DNA, the CDR3 is TGCAGCGTTCAACTAGCGGGACGGAATGAGCAGTTCTTC.

This chain links TRBV28 with TRBJ2-7; D is possibly TRBD1 (7 bases). Per the germline V gene, CDR1 is MDHEN and CDR2 is SYDVKM. The CDR3 runs 12 residues. Trimming removed 7 bases at V and 2 bases at J, with 9 bases between. CDR3 loop: CASTRGAYEQYF. DNA for the CDR3: TGTGCCAGCACCAGGGGGGCCTACGAGCAGTACTTC.

CDR3 protein: CASSPGRRGRWGYTF. The CDR3, as DNA: TGTGCCAGCAGCCCAGGTCGGCGGGGGCGGTGGGGCTACACCTTC. The chain employs TRBV7-6 and TRBJ1-2; D might be TRBD1 (6 bases). This CDR3 is 15 amino acids long. Trimming stripped 5 bases from V and 8 bases from J, with 21 bases between. In germline, CDR1 is SGHVS, CDR2 FNYEAQ.

The V gene is TRBV6-6, the J gene TRBJ1-1; D unresolved. From germline, CDR1 is MNHNY and CDR2 SVGAGI (reference sequence). V was cut by 0 bases and J by 3 bases, with 8 bases left in between. The CDR3 is 14 amino acids. CDR3 sequence: CASSYSGIDTEAFF. The CDR3 DNA is TGTGCCAGCAGTTACTCGGGGATTGACACTGAAGCTTTCTTT.

The rearrangement joins TRBV6-5 to TRBJ2-5; 7 bases are a match to TRBD2. The junction had 12 bases not matched to a gene; V was cut back by 8 bases and J by 3 bases. This CDR3 contains 15 residues. Germline V gene sequence: CDR1 MNHEY, CDR2 SVGAGI. CDR3 nucleotide sequence: TGTGCCAGCCCCGGAGCGGCGGGAGTAGAAGAGACCCAGTACTTC. Protein sequence: CASPGAAGVEETQYF.

This rearrangement joins TRBV19 to TRBJ1-2, with 8 bases aligning to TRBD1. The CDR3 contains 15 residues. After removal of 2 bases from V and 4 bases from J, the junction contained 6 bases not matched to a gene. The germline V gene has CDR1 LNHDA and CDR2 SQIVND (reference sequence). The CDR3: CASSIQGARFYGYTF. CDR3 nucleotides: TGTGCCAGTAGTATACAGGGGGCAAGGTTCTATGGCTACACCTTC. Drawing the rest from reference TRBV19 and TRBJ1-2, the complete variable domain is DGGITQSPKYLFRKEGQNVTLSCEQNLNHDAMYWYRQDPGQGLRLIYYSQIVNDFQKGDIAEGYSVSREKKESFPLTVTSAQKNPTAFYLCASSIQGARFYGYTFGSGTRLTVV.

This clone occurred a few times. This chain uses TRBV27 with TRBJ1-1; 7 bases are a match to TRBD1. Germline values: CDR1 MNHEY, CDR2 SMNVEV (reference sequence). J gave up 12 bases and V 4 bases, and 14 bases lay outside the gene matches. This CDR3 contains 14 residues. The CDR3 DNA reads TGTGCCAGCAGTTCCAACGTACAGGGGCCCCGGACTTTCTTT. The encoded protein is CASSSNVQGPRTFF.

V and J are TRBV2 and TRBJ1-4; D perhaps matches TRBD1 (5 bases). Trimming took off 8 bases at V and 4 bases at J, with 14 bases between the two ends. The germline V gene has CDR1 SNHLY and CDR2 FYNNEI. This CDR3 region has 14 residues. CDR3 region: CASWRKQGNEKLFF. In DNA, the CDR3 is TGTGCCAGCTGGAGGAAGCAGGGTAATGAAAAACTGTTTTTT. Full variable domain (missing parts from reference TRBV2 and TRBJ1-4): EPEVTQTPSHQVTQMGQEVILRCVPISNHLYFYWYRQILGQKVEFLVSFYNNEISEKSEIFDDQFSVERPDGSNFTLKIRSTKLEDSAMYFCASWRKQGNEKLFFGSGTQLSVL.

This clone has only a few counts. V gene TRBV5-6 combines with J gene TRBJ2-7; D is unresolved. V dropped 5 bases and J dropped 0 bases, with 9 bases sitting between them. The V gene's germline CDR1 is SGHDT and CDR2 YYEEEE. This CDR3 contains 13 residues. The CDR3 nucleotides are TGTGCCAGCAGTCTCGGAAGCTCCTACGAGCAGTACTTC. Protein sequence: CASSLGSSYEQYF.

This chain joins TRBV5-5 and TRBJ1-5, with D hard to call. CDR1 is SGHKS, CDR2 YYEKEE, per germline (reference sequence). The germline V and J ends were trimmed by 0 bases and 0 bases, with 10 bases remaining between them. There are 16 residues in the CDR3. CDR3 amino acids: CASSLELRLSNQPQHF. CDR3 DNA: TGTGCCAGCAGCTTGGAACTCCGGCTTAGCAATCAGCCCCAGCATTTT. The full variable domain, with the rest looked up from reference TRBV5-5 and TRBJ1-5, is DAGVTQSPTHLIKTRGQQVTLRCSPISGHKSVSWYQQVLGQGPQFIFQYYEKEERGRGNFPDRFSARQFPNYSSELNVNALLLGDSALYLCASSLELRLSNQPQHFGDGTRLSIL.

The V and J genes are TRBV9 and TRBJ2-3; 7 positions match TRBD1. This CDR3 is 16 amino acids long. With 3 bases clipped from V and 5 bases from J, the junction kept 12 bases outside the gene matches. Germline V gives CDR1 SGDLS, CDR2 YYNGEE. CDR3 nucleotides: TGTGCCAGCAGCGCCGGGGCAGGGGGTATCCTAGATACGCAGTATTTT. It specifies CASSAGAGGILDTQYF.

The chain uses TRBV9 and TRBJ1-4; D perhaps matches TRBD1 (5 bases). This CDR3 region has 15 residues. Between the trimmed V and J ends, which lost 3 bases and 5 bases, there was a span of 14 bases. Germline V gives CDR1 SGDLS, CDR2 YYNGEE. CDR3 nucleotides: TGTGCCAGCAGCGGACTTCGGGACGGAAATGAAAAACTGTTTTTT. Protein product: CASSGLRDGNEKLFF. Together with reference TRBV9 and TRBJ1-4, the CDR3 gives the full variable domain: DSGVTQTPKHLITATGQRVTLRCSPRSGDLSVYWYQQSLDQGLQFLIQYYNGEERAKGNILERFSAQQFPDLHSELNLSSLELGDSALYFCASSGLRDGNEKLFFGSGTQLSVL.

The table lists this clone with a few counts. The chain is built from TRBV11-2 and TRBJ2-1; possibly TRBD2 for D (5 bases). Trimming stripped 0 bases from V and 4 bases from J, with 13 bases between. Germline-derived CDR1 and CDR2 are SGHAT and FQNNGV. This CDR3 spans 16 amino acids. The DNA for the CDR3 is TGTGCCAGCAGCTTAGATGGAGCGGCCCTATACAATGAGCAGTTCTTC. Its protein product is CASSLDGAALYNEQFF.

The V and J genes are TRBV2 and TRBJ2-7; 10 nucleotides align to TRBD1. J was trimmed by 2 bases and V by 8 bases; bases with no gene match: 3. Germline V gives CDR1 SNHLY, CDR2 FYNNEI. This CDR3 spans 13 amino acids. This CDR3 reads CASWDRGTYEQYF. The CDR3 nucleotides read TGTGCCAGCTGGGACAGGGGCACCTACGAGCAGTACTTC.

For the CDR3, the DNA is TGCGCCAGCAGCCAAGTGGGGTATCCAACCGAATACGAGCAGTACTTC. This translates into CASSQVGYPTEYEQYF. The V and J genes are TRBV4-1 and TRBJ2-7; D uncertain. Per germline, CDR1 MGHRA and CDR2 YSYEKL. V was clipped by 1 base and J by 4 bases, with 17 bases between them. CDR3 length: 16 residues.

The chain links TRBV6-1 to TRBJ2-3, with 9 bases identical to TRBD1. The CDR3 is 17 amino acids. Per germline, CDR1 MNHNS and CDR2 SASEGT. Trimming at V came to 0 bases and at J to 4 bases, leaving 8 bases not matched to a gene. The CDR3 loop reads CASSEAMWDRAPDTQYF. The CDR3 nucleotides are TGTGCCAGCAGTGAAGCGATGTGGGACAGGGCCCCAGATACGCAGTATTTT.

This chain joins TRBV9 and TRBJ2-3, with D unresolved. Germline CDR1 SGDLS, CDR2 YYNGEE. V lost 2 bases, J lost 0 bases, and 13 bases lay in between. The CDR3 runs to 16 residues. The CDR3 sequence is CASSVSSSPSTDTQYF. CDR3 in DNA: TGTGCCAGCAGCGTCTCGTCCTCTCCTAGCACAGATACGCAGTATTTT.

The V and J genes are TRBV13 and TRBJ2-7; 10 bases fit TRBD1. This CDR3 contains 14 residues. V dropped 5 bases and J dropped 1; count of bases not matched to a gene: 2. Germline lookup yields CDR1 PRHDT and CDR2 FYEKMQ (reference sequence). CDR3 DNA: TGTGCCAGCAGCAGGACAGGGGGGTCCTACGAGCAGTACTTC. Protein sequence: CASSRTGGSYEQYF.

The J gene is TRBJ2-3, the V gene TRBV19; D could derive from TRBD1 or TRBD2 (6 bases each). Germline V gene lookup returns CDR1 LNHDA and CDR2 SQIVND (reference sequence). The germline V and J ends were trimmed by 11 bases and 2 bases, with 14 bases remaining between them. CDR3 length: 13 residues. This CDR3 reads CALTGDITDTQYF. Here the CDR3 DNA reads TGTGCCCTCACGGGGGACATCACAGATACGCAGTATTTT.

This clone appeared a single time. The rearrangement uses TRBV9 and TRBJ2-1, with 9 bases that match TRBD2. The CDR3 contains 17 residues. Losses at the gene ends were 1 base for V and 8 bases for J; bases not matched to a gene: 13. Germline V gene sequence: CDR1 SGDLS, CDR2 YYNGEE. Here the CDR3 DNA reads TGTGCCAGCAGCGTAAGCTCCGGGACTAGCCGAGGCCATGAGCAGTTCTTC. This translates into CASSVSSGTSRGHEQFF.